A selection of T cell receptor beta chains follows, all from one sample in a study of blood T cell repertoires in COVID-19. Sequencing was performed with immunoSEQ multiplex PCR; in TCRdb, only in-frame clones are kept and a portion is missing. Of about 280,000 clones in the sample, about 82% were seen once. Source material: peripheral blood. Every receptor here comes from a man aged 50 or older with active or convalescent COVID-19. CDR3s include the opening cysteine and the closing phenylalanine or tryptophan. Each record gives: V gene, D gene, clone size, J gene, CDR3 protein, CDR3 DNA. The D gene is left open where the match is weak. Some rows have no size entry. The others give once, few or many, or a class for an expanded clone.

>TRBV5-1|TRBD1|.|TRBJ1-2
CASSLITGGHGYTF
TGCGCCAGCAGCTTGATTACAGGGGGCCACGGCTACACCTTC
>TRBV27|.|.|TRBJ2-7
CASSLSIVASVDEQYF
TGTGCCAGCAGTTTATCGATTGTGGCTAGCGTAGACGAGCAGTACTTC
>TRBV3-1/TRBV3-2|.|.|TRBJ2-2
CASSPTYQREGELFF
TGTGCCAGCAGCCCAACATATCAAAGGGAGGGGGAGCTGTTTTTT
>TRBV19|TRBD2|medium-sized|TRBJ2-1
CASSTTSRNEQFF
TGTGCCAGTAGTACGACTAGCCGAAATGAGCAGTTCTTC
>TRBV5-6|TRBD2|.|TRBJ2-1
CASSWSSGVYNEQFF
TGTGCCAGCAGCTGGTCTAGCGGAGTTTACAATGAGCAGTTCTTC
>TRBV10-3|TRBD2|.|TRBJ2-7
CLVGGPGEQYF
TGCCTAGTGGGAGGGCCAGGCGAGCAGTACTTC
>TRBV5-6|.|few|TRBJ2-7
CASSCYDGRQTCEQYF
TGTGCCAGCAGCTGTTACGACGGCAGGCAGACGTGTGAGCAGTACTTC
>TRBV9|.|.|TRBJ2-3
CASSVYPAHSLDTQYF
TGTGCCAGCAGCGTATACCCGGCCCACAGCTTAGATACGCAGTATTTT
>TRBV9|TRBD1|.|TRBJ1-2
CASTDRGGYGYTF
TGTGCCAGCACGGACAGGGGGGGATATGGCTACACCTTC
>TRBV3-1/TRBV3-2|TRBD1|.|TRBJ2-7
CASSHGQALRSSYEQYF
TGTGCCAGCAGCCACGGACAGGCCCTCCGAAGCTCCTACGAGCAGTACTTC
>TRBV29-1|.|once|TRBJ2-6
CSVAVRYSGANVLTF
TGCAGCGTTGCGGTACGGTACTCTGGGGCCAACGTCCTGACTTTC
>TRBV4-2|TRBD1|.|TRBJ1-1
CASRANRGMNTEAFF
TGTGCCAGCAGGGCTAACAGGGGAATGAACACTGAAGCTTTCTTT
>TRBV6-5|TRBD1|.|TRBJ1-4
CASSYSAGGYEKLFF
TGTGCCAGCAGTTACTCGGCAGGGGGCTATGAAAAACTGTTTTTT
>TRBV9|.|.|TRBJ2-1
CASQRGASYNEQFF
TGTGCCAGTCAGCGTGGAGCCTCCTACAATGAGCAGTTCTTC
>TRBV5-4|TRBD1|.|TRBJ1-6
CASSLDRGEENSPLHF
TGTGCCAGCAGCTTGGACAGGGGAGAAGAGAATTCACCCCTCCACTTT
>TRBV11-2|.|.|TRBJ2-1
CASSSQQDYNEQFF
TGTGCCAGCAGCTCACAACAGGACTACAATGAGCAGTTCTTC
>TRBV18|TRBD1|.|TRBJ1-3
CASSPNPTGSGNTIYF
TGTGCCAGCTCACCGAACCCGACAGGGTCAGGAAACACCATATATTTT
>TRBV7-9|TRBD1|.|TRBJ2-7
CASSHSDRANEQYF
TGTGCCAGCAGCCACTCAGACAGGGCGAACGAGCAGTACTTC
>TRBV5-4|TRBD1|.|TRBJ1-2
CASSFPGGNNYGYTF
TGTGCCAGCAGCTTCCCAGGGGGAAATAACTATGGCTACACCTTC
>TRBV19|TRBD1|.|TRBJ1-2
CASSSRTGGYGYTF
TGTGCCAGTAGTAGTCGGACAGGGGGCTATGGCTACACCTTC
>TRBV7-9|.|.|TRBJ1-3
CASSRTESGNTIYF
TGTGCCAGCAGCCGGACAGAATCTGGAAACACCATATATTTT
>TRBV6-5|.|.|TRBJ1-2
CASSIRNRVRYGYTF
TGTGCCAGCAGTATACGCAACAGGGTCCGCTATGGCTACACCTTC
>TRBV25-1|.|once|TRBJ2-3
CASSPPPQGGDTQYF
TGTGCCAGCAGCCCACCTCCTCAAGGGGGAGATACGCAGTATTTT
>TRBV5-1|TRBD2|once|TRBJ2-7
CASSLQGGSYEQYF
TGCGCCAGCAGCTTGCAAGGCGGGAGCTACGAGCAGTACTTC
>TRBV30|TRBD1|.|TRBJ1-5
CAWSVQGVQPQHF
TGTGCCTGGAGTGTACAGGGGGTTCAGCCCCAGCATTTT
>TRBV7-9|TRBD2|.|TRBJ2-1
CASSPGGTSGYNEQFF
TGTGCCAGCAGCCCCGGGGGGACTAGCGGCTACAATGAGCAGTTCTTC
>TRBV2|TRBD1|.|TRBJ1-1
CASSPWDRGNTEAFF
TGTGCCAGCAGTCCATGGGACAGAGGAAACACTGAAGCTTTCTTT
>TRBV6-2/TRBV6-3|.|.|TRBJ2-7
CASSSTPLLVPYEQYF
TGTGCCAGCAGTTCCACCCCCCTACTAGTTCCCTACGAGCAGTACTTC
>TRBV15|TRBD2|.|TRBJ2-2
CATSRLAGGNTGELFF
TGTGCCACCAGCCGCTTAGCGGGAGGGAACACCGGGGAGCTGTTTTTT
>TRBV6-5|TRBD2|.|TRBJ2-5
CASSYNSGRLETQYF
TGTGCCAGCAGTTACAACAGCGGGAGGCTCGAGACCCAGTACTTC
>TRBV2|.|.|TRBJ1-4
CASRTILNEKLFF
TGTGCCAGCAGGACTATTCTCAATGAAAAACTGTTTTTT
>TRBV19|TRBD1|.|TRBJ2-1
CASSSRDRVYNEQFF
TGTGCCAGTAGTTCCCGGGACAGGGTTTACAATGAGCAGTTCTTC
>TRBV5-4|.|once|TRBJ1-1
CASGRQGAMNTEAFF
TGTGCCAGCGGCAGACAAGGCGCTATGAACACTGAAGCTTTCTTT
>TRBV7-2|.|.|TRBJ2-3
CAFGEGTDTQYF
TGTGCCTTCGGCGAGGGCACAGATACGCAGTATTTT
>TRBV28|.|.|TRBJ2-2
CASNLGAVGELFF
TGTGCCAGCAACCTCGGAGCCGTCGGGGAGCTGTTTTTT
>TRBV7-2|TRBD1|.|TRBJ2-5
CASSPGQGRETQYF
TGTGCCAGCAGCCCCGGACAGGGAAGAGAGACCCAGTACTTC
>TRBV18|TRBD1|once|TRBJ2-1
CASSHPGTGDRNEQFF
TGTGCCAGCTCCCACCCCGGGACAGGAGACCGCAATGAGCAGTTCTTC
>TRBV6-2/TRBV6-3|TRBD2|.|TRBJ2-5
CASSYSGSGSYGTQYF
TGTGCCAGCAGTTACTCAGGTAGCGGGAGCTATGGGACCCAGTACTTC
>TRBV10-3|.|.|TRBJ1-2
CAISEYPGGAYYGYTF
TGTGCCATCAGTGAGTACCCGGGGGGCGCCTACTATGGCTACACCTTC